The clone carrying this T cell receptor (beta chain) was counted between two and nine times. The second PCR ran roughly 7 to 12 cycles with a sample-barcoded 5' primer and J-beta primers. TCRdb processed the 5' RACE reads anew with MiXCR; each CDR3 protein has one entry. The sample lists 1.5 million to 2 million distinct CDR3 sequences, roughly 27% seen once, with about 8% in the top ten. The data stem from a study of blood T cells in healthy people across ages. Study summary: About one barcoded beta molecule was captured per two T cells (by template switching).

V shed 3 bases, J shed 5 bases, and the junction held 7 bases outside the gene matches. There are 15 residues in the CDR3. Germline-derived CDR1 and CDR2 are DFQATT and SNEGSKA (reference sequence). The source material was blood. The sequence was collected from a woman in her twenties or thirties in good health. The rearrangement links TRBV20-1 to TRBJ2-1, with 10 bases matching TRBD2. The CDR3 spells CSASWGLAPDNEQFF. In nucleotides, the CDR3 is TGCAGTGCTAGTTGGGGACTAGCGCCTGACAATGAGCAGTTCTTC.